This is a list of T cell receptor beta chains from one sample in a study of blood T cell repertoires in COVID-19. The data were produced by immunoSEQ multiplex PCR, yet TCRdb's version contains in-frame clones alone and is incomplete. The table includes some 300,000 clones, 90% to 95% detected once. The material sequenced was PBMCs or T cells enriched from blood (not recorded which). The receptors were gathered from a young woman who had been exposed to COVID-19. The CDR3 runs from the conserved cysteine through the conserved F or W. Each record gives: CDR3 protein, D gene, clone size, CDR3 length, J gene, V gene. A D gene is named only where the DNA matches it firmly. Clone sizes are given selectively: once, few, many, or a class where the clone is expanded.

CDR3 protein: CSVDEGGNTIYF
D gene: .
clone size: .
CDR3 length: 12
J gene: TRBJ1-3
V gene: TRBV29-1

CDR3 protein: CAISEFQSRGKAFF
D gene: .
clone size: .
CDR3 length: 14
J gene: TRBJ1-1
V gene: TRBV10-3

CDR3 protein: CASRQYNTEAFF
D gene: .
clone size: once
CDR3 length: 12
J gene: TRBJ1-1
V gene: TRBV19

CDR3 protein: CAWSVEPSGSNQPQHF
D gene: .
clone size: .
CDR3 length: 16
J gene: TRBJ1-5
V gene: TRBV30

CDR3 protein: CASSLSRQPQHF
D gene: .
clone size: .
CDR3 length: 12
J gene: TRBJ1-5
V gene: TRBV7-2

CDR3 protein: CASSLEQGRNYGYTF
D gene: .
clone size: .
CDR3 length: 15
J gene: TRBJ1-2
V gene: TRBV5-4

CDR3 protein: CATSDLQNIRVEGYGYTF
D gene: .
clone size: .
CDR3 length: 18
J gene: TRBJ1-2
V gene: TRBV24-1

CDR3 protein: CASGAGNEQFF
D gene: .
clone size: .
CDR3 length: 11
J gene: TRBJ2-1
V gene: TRBV12-5

CDR3 protein: CASSHRVGELFF
D gene: .
clone size: once
CDR3 length: 12
J gene: TRBJ2-2
V gene: TRBV3-1/TRBV3-2

CDR3 protein: CASSVGGPRSGEQYF
D gene: .
clone size: .
CDR3 length: 15
J gene: TRBJ2-7
V gene: TRBV9

CDR3 protein: CSVDGSGGFGAFF
D gene: .
clone size: .
CDR3 length: 13
J gene: TRBJ1-1
V gene: TRBV29-1

CDR3 protein: CASSQDLRGGNQPQHF
D gene: .
clone size: .
CDR3 length: 16
J gene: TRBJ1-5
V gene: TRBV4-3

CDR3 protein: CASSLVQGGYQETQYF
D gene: .
clone size: .
CDR3 length: 16
J gene: TRBJ2-5
V gene: TRBV5-4

CDR3 protein: CASSRYGIRSGNTIYF
D gene: .
clone size: .
CDR3 length: 16
J gene: TRBJ1-3
V gene: TRBV18

CDR3 protein: CASRPDSYSNQPQHF
D gene: .
clone size: .
CDR3 length: 15
J gene: TRBJ1-5
V gene: TRBV4-1

CDR3 protein: CASSPPLAGAYQETQYF
D gene: TRBD2
clone size: .
CDR3 length: 17
J gene: TRBJ2-5
V gene: TRBV18

CDR3 protein: CASSLAREAPPFF
D gene: TRBD2
clone size: .
CDR3 length: 13
J gene: TRBJ2-1
V gene: TRBV7-2

CDR3 protein: CASSLAQGAQPQHF
D gene: TRBD1
clone size: .
CDR3 length: 14
J gene: TRBJ1-5
V gene: TRBV7-9

CDR3 protein: CASSSHLTYYGYTF
D gene: .
clone size: once
CDR3 length: 14
J gene: TRBJ1-2
V gene: TRBV27

CDR3 protein: CASGRQPLGLAGNTIYF
D gene: .
clone size: .
CDR3 length: 17
J gene: TRBJ1-3
V gene: TRBV2

CDR3 protein: CASSLADRAGNEQYF
D gene: TRBD1
clone size: .
CDR3 length: 15
J gene: TRBJ2-7
V gene: TRBV5-6

CDR3 protein: CASSLGGPDEAFF
D gene: .
clone size: .
CDR3 length: 13
J gene: TRBJ1-1
V gene: TRBV5-1

CDR3 protein: CASSMGQGYTGELFF
D gene: TRBD1
clone size: .
CDR3 length: 15
J gene: TRBJ2-2
V gene: TRBV19

CDR3 protein: CASSLKTTGELFF
D gene: .
clone size: few
CDR3 length: 13
J gene: TRBJ2-2
V gene: TRBV7-9

CDR3 protein: CASSVAPQGETYEQYF
D gene: .
clone size: .
CDR3 length: 16
J gene: TRBJ2-7
V gene: TRBV9

CDR3 protein: CASSNPGRGLNCYTF
D gene: .
clone size: .
CDR3 length: 15
J gene: TRBJ1-2
V gene: TRBV21-1

CDR3 protein: CASSLLREANYGYTF
D gene: .
clone size: .
CDR3 length: 15
J gene: TRBJ1-2
V gene: TRBV5-1

CDR3 protein: CASSLAVEQGGIYEQYF
D gene: .
clone size: .
CDR3 length: 17
J gene: TRBJ2-7
V gene: TRBV7-8

CDR3 protein: CASREVSGQKAFF
D gene: TRBD1
clone size: .
CDR3 length: 13
J gene: TRBJ1-1
V gene: TRBV2

CDR3 protein: CASTRTANYGYTF
D gene: .
clone size: .
CDR3 length: 13
J gene: TRBJ1-2
V gene: TRBV12-3/TRBV12-4

CDR3 protein: CASSRTSGGTSYEQYF
D gene: TRBD2
clone size: .
CDR3 length: 16
J gene: TRBJ2-7
V gene: TRBV6-4

CDR3 protein: CASSLSGEGNQPQHF
D gene: .
clone size: .
CDR3 length: 15
J gene: TRBJ1-5
V gene: TRBV27